This TCR beta chain appears in the sequencing data of a study of blood T cell repertoires in COVID-19. About the study: Sites across the United States, Italy and Spain contributed samples from acute and convalescent COVID-19.

Seattle's cohort entered during active infection and was followed longitudinally. CDR3 size: 16 residues. CDR1 is SEHNR, CDR2 FQNEAQ, per germline (reference sequence). V dropped 5 bases and J dropped 6; count of bases not matched to a gene: 12. The protocol was immunoSEQ multiplex PCR, while the TCRdb copy is restricted to in-frame clones and leaves out a portion. The table shows about 130,000 clones, with 85% to 90% occurring only once. The TCR originated in a woman older than 75 with COVID-19, enrolled during active disease. The V call is TRBV7-9, the J call TRBJ2-1, with TRBD2 matching over 8 bases. Specimen: peripheral blood. The CDR3: CASSPSPGGISNEQFF. Written as DNA, the CDR3 is TGTGCCAGCAGCCCCTCTCCGGGAGGGATAAGCAATGAGCAGTTCTTC.